The present TCR beta chain was sequenced within a study of T cell repertoires in ileal Crohn's disease. The wider study: About half received postoperative treatment, about a dozen with thiopurines and about 20 anti-TNF. Whole-study results and caveats: High-frequency clones were more common in sorted CD8 than CD4 cells.

Profiling relied on immunoSEQ multiplex PCR, and the TCRdb table lists in-frame clones only, not all of them. The table has about 8,400 clones, around 81% seen once. As regards this clone: Its antigen is unidentified.

The TCR originated in an adult with Crohn's disease. Sequencing input: ileal tissue.

The CDR3 loop is CASSLGDPRAAFF. The DNA of the CDR3 is TGTGCCAGTAGTTTAGGGGATCCACGGGCAGCTTTCTTT. The chain couples TRBV19 to TRBJ1-1; a possible D gene is TRBD1 (5 bases). Trimming took 5 bases from V and 10 from J, leaving 17 bases between them. This CDR3 has 13 amino acids. CDR1 is LNHDA and CDR2 is SQIVND in the germline V gene (reference sequence).